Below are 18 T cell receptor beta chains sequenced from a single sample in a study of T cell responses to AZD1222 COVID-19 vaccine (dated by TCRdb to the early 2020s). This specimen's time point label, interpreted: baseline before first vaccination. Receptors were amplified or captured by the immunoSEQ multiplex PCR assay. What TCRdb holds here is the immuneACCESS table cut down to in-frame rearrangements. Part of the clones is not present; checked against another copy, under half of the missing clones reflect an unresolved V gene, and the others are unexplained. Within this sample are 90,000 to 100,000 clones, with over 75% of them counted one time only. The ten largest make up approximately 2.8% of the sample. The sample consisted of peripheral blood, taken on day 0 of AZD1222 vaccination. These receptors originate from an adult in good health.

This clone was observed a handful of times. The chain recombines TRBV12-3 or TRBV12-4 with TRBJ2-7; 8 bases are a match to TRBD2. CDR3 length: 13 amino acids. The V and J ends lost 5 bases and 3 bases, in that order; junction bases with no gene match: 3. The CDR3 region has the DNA TGTGCCAGCAGTCAGGGACTAGGCTACGAGCAGTACTTC. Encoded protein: CASSQGLGYEQYF.

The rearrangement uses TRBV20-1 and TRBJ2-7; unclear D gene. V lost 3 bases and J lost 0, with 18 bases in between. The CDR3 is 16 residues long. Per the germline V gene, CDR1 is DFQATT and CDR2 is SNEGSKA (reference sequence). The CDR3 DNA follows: TGCAGTGCTAGTTCCAGATCGGCTAGGAGCTCCTACGAGCAGTACTTC. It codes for CSASSRSARSSYEQYF.

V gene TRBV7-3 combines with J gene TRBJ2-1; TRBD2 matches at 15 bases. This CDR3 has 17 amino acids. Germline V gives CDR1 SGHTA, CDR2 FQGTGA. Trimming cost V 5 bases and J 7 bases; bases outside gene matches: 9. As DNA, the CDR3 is TGTGCCAGCAGCCCTTCCCGGACTAGCGGGAGGGGAAATGAGCAGTTCTTC. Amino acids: CASSPSRTSGRGNEQFF.

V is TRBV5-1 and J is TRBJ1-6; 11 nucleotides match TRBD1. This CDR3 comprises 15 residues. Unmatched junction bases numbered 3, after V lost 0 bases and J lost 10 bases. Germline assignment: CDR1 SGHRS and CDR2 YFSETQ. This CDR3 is CASSLAGTGGSPLHF. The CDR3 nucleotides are TGCGCCAGCAGCTTGGCCGGGACAGGGGGATCACCCCTCCACTTT.

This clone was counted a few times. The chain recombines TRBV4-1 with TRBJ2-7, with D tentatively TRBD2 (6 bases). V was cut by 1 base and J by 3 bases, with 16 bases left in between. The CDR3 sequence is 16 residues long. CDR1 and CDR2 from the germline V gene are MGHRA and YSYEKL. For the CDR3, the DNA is TGCGCCAGCAGCCAAGCGCCCGGCGGGAACCTCTACGAGCAGTACTTC. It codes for CASSQAPGGNLYEQYF.

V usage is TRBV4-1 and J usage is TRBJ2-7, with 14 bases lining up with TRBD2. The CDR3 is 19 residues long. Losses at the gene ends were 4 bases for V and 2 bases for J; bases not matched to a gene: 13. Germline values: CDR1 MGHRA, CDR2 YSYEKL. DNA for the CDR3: TGCGCCAGCAGCCCCACCGGGGGGACTAGCGGGAGTAGCGCCTACGAGCAGTACTTC. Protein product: CASSPTGGTSGSSAYEQYF.

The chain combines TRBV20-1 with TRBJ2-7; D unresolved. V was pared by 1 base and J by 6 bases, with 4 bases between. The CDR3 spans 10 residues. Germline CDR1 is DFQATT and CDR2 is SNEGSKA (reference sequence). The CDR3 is CSARASEQYF. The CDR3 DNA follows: TGCAGTGCTAGAGCCTCCGAGCAGTACTTC.

The CDR3 DNA sequence: TGTGCCAGCAGTGACTCGGCGAACAATGAGCAGTTCTTC. Translation gives CASSDSANNEQFF. The gene calls are TRBV6-4 and TRBJ2-1, with no clear D. Germline loops: CDR1 MRHNA, CDR2 SNTAGT. The CDR3 covers 13 residues. V was cut by 0 bases and J by 5 bases, with 5 bases left in between.

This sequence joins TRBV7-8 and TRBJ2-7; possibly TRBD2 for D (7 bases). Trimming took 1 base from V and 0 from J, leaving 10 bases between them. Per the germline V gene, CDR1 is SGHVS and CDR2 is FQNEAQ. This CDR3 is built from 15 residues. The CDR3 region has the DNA TGTGCCAGCAGCTTAGTAGGGGGGGTCTCCTACGAGCAGTACTTC. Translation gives CASSLVGGVSYEQYF.

CDR3 coding DNA: TGCGCCAGCAGCATAAAGCCGGGACAGGGGCGAGGGAACACTGAAGCTTTCTTT. Translating gives CASSIKPGQGRGNTEAFF. The J gene is TRBJ1-1, the V gene TRBV4-1, with 10 positions matching TRBD1. This CDR3 contains 18 residues. Germline CDR1 and CDR2: MGHRA and YSYEKL. The trim removed 5 bases at V and 1 base at J, leaving 13 bases unmatched.

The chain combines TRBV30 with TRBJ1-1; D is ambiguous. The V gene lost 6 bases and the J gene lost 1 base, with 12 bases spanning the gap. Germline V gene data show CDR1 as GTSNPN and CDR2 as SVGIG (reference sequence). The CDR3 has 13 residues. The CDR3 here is CACQCSTNTEAFF. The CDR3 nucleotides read TGTGCCTGCCAATGTAGCACGAACACTGAAGCTTTCTTT.

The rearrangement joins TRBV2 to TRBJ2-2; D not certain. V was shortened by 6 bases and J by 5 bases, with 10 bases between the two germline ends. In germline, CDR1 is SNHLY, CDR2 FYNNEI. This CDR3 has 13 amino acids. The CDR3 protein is CASRLRETGELFF. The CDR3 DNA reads TGTGCCAGCAGATTGCGCGAAACCGGGGAGCTGTTTTTT.

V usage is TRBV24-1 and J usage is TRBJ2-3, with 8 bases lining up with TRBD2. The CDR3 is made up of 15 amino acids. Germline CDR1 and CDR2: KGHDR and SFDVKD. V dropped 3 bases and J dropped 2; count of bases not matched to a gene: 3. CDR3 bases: TGTGCCACCAGTGATCCTAGCGGGTCCACAGATACGCAGTATTTT. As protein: CATSDPSGSTDTQYF.

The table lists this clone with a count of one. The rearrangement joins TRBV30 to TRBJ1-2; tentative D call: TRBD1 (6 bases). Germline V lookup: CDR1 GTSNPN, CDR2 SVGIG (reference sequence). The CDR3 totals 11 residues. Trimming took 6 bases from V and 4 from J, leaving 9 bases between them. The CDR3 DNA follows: TGTGCCTGCCAACAGGGCTATGGCTACACCTTC. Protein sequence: CACQQGYGYTF. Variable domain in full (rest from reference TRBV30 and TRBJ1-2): SQTIHQWPATLVQPVGSPLSLECTVEGTSNPNLYWYRQAAGRGLQLLFYSVGIGQISSEVPQNLSASRPQDRQFILSSKKLLLSDSGFYLCACQQGYGYTFGSGTRLTVV.

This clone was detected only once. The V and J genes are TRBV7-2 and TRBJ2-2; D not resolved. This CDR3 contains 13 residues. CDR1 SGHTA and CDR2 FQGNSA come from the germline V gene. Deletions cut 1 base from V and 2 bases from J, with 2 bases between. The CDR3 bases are TGTGCCAGCAGCTTAGGAAACACCGGGGAGCTGTTTTTT. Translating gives CASSLGNTGELFF.

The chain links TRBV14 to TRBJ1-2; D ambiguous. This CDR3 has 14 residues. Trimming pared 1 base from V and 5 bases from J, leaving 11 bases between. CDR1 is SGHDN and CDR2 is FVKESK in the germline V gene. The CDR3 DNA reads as TGTGCCAGCAGCCAAGTGCGGGTCCCATATGGCTACACCTTC. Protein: CASSQVRVPYGYTF.

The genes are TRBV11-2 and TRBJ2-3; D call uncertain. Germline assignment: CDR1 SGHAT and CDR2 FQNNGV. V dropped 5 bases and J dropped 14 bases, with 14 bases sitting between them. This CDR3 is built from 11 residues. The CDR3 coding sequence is TGTGCCAGCAGCCCCCCAGGCCCAGCGTATTTT. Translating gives CASSPPGPAYF.

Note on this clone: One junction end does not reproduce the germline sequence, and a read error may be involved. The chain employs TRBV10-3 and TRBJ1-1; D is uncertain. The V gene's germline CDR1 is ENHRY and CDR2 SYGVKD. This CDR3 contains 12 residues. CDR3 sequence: CAISGGNTEAFF. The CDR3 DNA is TGTGCCATTAGTGGTGGGAACACTGAAGCTTTCTTT.